This TCR beta chain was found in a study of blood T cell repertoires in COVID-19. At the level of the study: The cDNA or gDNA used as material had been derived from T cells, B-cell-depleted T cells, or PBMCs.

Trimming took off 5 bases at V and 0 bases at J, with 12 bases between the two ends. The CDR3 sequence is 15 residues long. The germline gives CDR1 MDHEN, CDR2 SYDVKM. Sequencing used immunoSEQ multiplex PCR; TCRdb keeps in-frame clones, though not all of them. The profile covers roughly 290,000 clones, with 75% to 90% appearing a single time and about 0.8% taken by the ten largest. About this clone: This sample includes further DNA sequences coding for the same CDR3.

The genes are TRBV28 and TRBJ2-3; D might be TRBD2 (6 bases). This TCR came from a man aged 25-40 years with acute or convalescent COVID-19. Sequencing was performed on peripheral blood. The CDR3: CASSQTGTSTDTQYF. DNA for the CDR3: TGTGCCAGCAGTCAGACGGGGACTAGCACAGATACGCAGTATTTT.